Listed below are T cell receptor beta chains from one sample, sequenced in a study of cytomegalovirus exposure and HLA in healthy donors. This table comes from immunoSEQ multiplex PCR, and its TCRdb copy is limited to in-frame clones, with some not included. The sample lists a few hundred thousand clones, roughly 80% occurring once. The material sequenced was PBMCs. The origin of the receptors is a man aged 25 to 40 in good health and CMV-seronegative. CDR3s include the opening cysteine and the closing phenylalanine or tryptophan. D genes are given only for firm matches. A clone size is listed for some rows: how often the clone was seen (once, few, many), or a class if it is expanded.

V gene: TRBV4-1; D gene: NA; clone size: NA; J gene: TRBJ1-5; CDR3 protein: CASGQRGGGDVGNQPQHF; CDR3 DNA: TGCGCCAGCGGACAAAGGGGTGGAGGGGACGTGGGGAATCAGCCCCAGCATTTT
V gene: TRBV28; D gene: TRBD1; clone size: NA; J gene: TRBJ1-2; CDR3 protein: CASSLTAGQDYGYTF; CDR3 DNA: TGTGCCAGCAGTTTGACCGCCGGACAGGACTATGGCTACACCTTC
V gene: TRBV21-1; D gene: NA; clone size: NA; J gene: TRBJ1-1; CDR3 protein: CASTPTGYTEAFF; CDR3 DNA: TGTGCCAGCACCCCGACAGGGTACACTGAAGCTTTCTTT
V gene: TRBV7-6; D gene: NA; clone size: NA; J gene: TRBJ2-3; CDR3 protein: CASSPWTGDTQYF; CDR3 DNA: TGTGCCAGCAGCCCCTGGACTGGAGATACGCAGTATTTT
V gene: TRBV6-6; D gene: NA; clone size: NA; J gene: TRBJ2-7; CDR3 protein: CASTGSLREQYF; CDR3 DNA: TGTGCCAGCACCGGGTCACTCCGCGAGCAGTACTTC
V gene: TRBV7-9; D gene: NA; clone size: NA; J gene: TRBJ1-2; CDR3 protein: CASSPQGFYGYTF; CDR3 DNA: TGTGCCAGCAGCCCACAGGGATTCTATGGCTACACCTTC
V gene: TRBV4-1; D gene: NA; clone size: NA; J gene: TRBJ2-1; CDR3 protein: CASSPPLSSYNEQFF; CDR3 DNA: TGCGCCAGCAGCCCCCCGCTGAGCTCCTACAATGAGCAGTTCTTC
V gene: TRBV5-1; D gene: NA; clone size: NA; J gene: TRBJ1-1; CDR3 protein: CASSSVGGFSEAFF; CDR3 DNA: TGCGCCAGCAGCTCTGTCGGGGGGTTTAGTGAAGCTTTCTTT
V gene: TRBV21-1; D gene: NA; clone size: NA; J gene: TRBJ2-3; CDR3 protein: CASSKERAGEYTDTQYF; CDR3 DNA: TGTGCCAGCAGCAAAGAAAGGGCGGGGGAATACACAGATACGCAGTATTTT
V gene: TRBV5-1; D gene: NA; clone size: few; J gene: TRBJ2-1; CDR3 protein: CASSLSLGGEQFF; CDR3 DNA: TGCGCCAGCAGCTTGTCTTTGGGGGGAGAGCAGTTCTTC
V gene: TRBV5-5; D gene: NA; clone size: few; J gene: TRBJ2-7; CDR3 protein: CASSSSYEQYF; CDR3 DNA: TGTGCCAGCAGCTCTTCCTACGAGCAGTACTTC
V gene: TRBV6-5; D gene: TRBD1; clone size: once; J gene: TRBJ2-7; CDR3 protein: CASRGQSYEQYF; CDR3 DNA: TGTGCCAGCCGGGGACAGTCGTACGAGCAGTACTTC
V gene: TRBV28; D gene: NA; clone size: NA; J gene: TRBJ1-1; CDR3 protein: CASSPSTFTTEAFF; CDR3 DNA: TGTGCCAGCAGTCCTTCAACTTTTACCACTGAAGCTTTCTTT
V gene: TRBV5-1; D gene: TRBD2; clone size: NA; J gene: TRBJ2-2; CDR3 protein: CASSLVAGGYTGELFF; CDR3 DNA: TGCGCCAGCAGCTTGGTGGCGGGGGGCTACACCGGGGAGCTGTTTTTT
V gene: TRBV27; D gene: NA; clone size: NA; J gene: TRBJ2-1; CDR3 protein: CASKRGTSYNEQFF; CDR3 DNA: TGTGCCAGCAAGAGGGGGACCTCCTACAATGAGCAGTTCTTC
V gene: TRBV28; D gene: NA; clone size: NA; J gene: TRBJ1-3; CDR3 protein: CASSLLTGLSGNTIYF; CDR3 DNA: TGTGCCAGCAGTTTATTGACAGGACTCTCTGGAAACACCATATATTTT
V gene: TRBV6-4; D gene: TRBD1; clone size: NA; J gene: TRBJ1-2; CDR3 protein: CASSDWGQGLLANYGYTF; CDR3 DNA: TGTGCCAGCAGTGACTGGGGACAGGGACTCTTAGCTAACTATGGCTACACCTTC
V gene: TRBV2; D gene: NA; clone size: NA; J gene: TRBJ1-3; CDR3 protein: CASSRLQGPTGNTIYF; CDR3 DNA: TGTGCCAGCAGTCGATTACAGGGTCCAACAGGAAACACCATATATTTT
V gene: TRBV7-2; D gene: NA; clone size: NA; J gene: TRBJ2-2; CDR3 protein: CASSEGHTNTGELFF; CDR3 DNA: TGTGCCAGCAGTGAGGGACACACGAACACCGGGGAGCTGTTTTTT
V gene: TRBV7-9; D gene: TRBD2; clone size: NA; J gene: TRBJ2-7; CDR3 protein: CASSLASGGPSEQYF; CDR3 DNA: TGTGCCAGCAGCTTAGCCTCGGGGGGGCCTTCCGAGCAGTACTTC
V gene: TRBV11-2; D gene: TRBD2; clone size: few; J gene: TRBJ2-5; CDR3 protein: CASSFGGGAGETQYF; CDR3 DNA: TGTGCCAGCAGCTTTGGCGGGGGGGCCGGAGAGACCCAGTACTTC
V gene: TRBV4-3; D gene: TRBD2; clone size: NA; J gene: TRBJ2-7; CDR3 protein: CASSQDLGTSGSYEQYF; CDR3 DNA: TGCGCCAGCAGCCAAGATCTCGGGACTAGCGGGTCCTACGAGCAGTACTTC
V gene: TRBV5-1; D gene: NA; clone size: NA; J gene: TRBJ2-5; CDR3 protein: CASSGPFLGGGETQYF; CDR3 DNA: TGCGCCAGCAGCGGCCCTTTCCTAGGGGGGGGAGAGACCCAGTACTTC
V gene: TRBV11-3; D gene: TRBD1; clone size: NA; J gene: TRBJ1-1; CDR3 protein: CASSLGAGGMNTEAFF; CDR3 DNA: TGTGCCAGCAGCTTAGGGGCAGGGGGGATGAACACTGAAGCTTTCTTT
V gene: TRBV9; D gene: TRBD2; clone size: few; J gene: TRBJ2-2; CDR3 protein: CASSVGGATGELFF; CDR3 DNA: TGTGCCAGCAGCGTCGGGGGGGCGACCGGGGAGCTGTTTTTT
V gene: TRBV6-5; D gene: TRBD1; clone size: NA; J gene: TRBJ1-2; CDR3 protein: CASSGTGANYGYTF; CDR3 DNA: TGTGCCAGCAGCGGGACAGGTGCTAACTATGGCTATACCTTC
V gene: TRBV7-9; D gene: NA; clone size: few; J gene: TRBJ2-6; CDR3 protein: CASSPRGIGASVLTF; CDR3 DNA: TGTGCCAGCAGCCCTAGGGGGATTGGGGCCAGCGTCCTGACTTTC
V gene: TRBV28; D gene: NA; clone size: NA; J gene: TRBJ1-4; CDR3 protein: CASSLRWSVSNEKLFF; CDR3 DNA: TGTGCCAGCAGTTTGCGGTGGTCAGTTAGTAATGAAAAACTGTTTTTT
V gene: TRBV7-9; D gene: TRBD1; clone size: NA; J gene: TRBJ1-1; CDR3 protein: CASSFGDLTGGTEAFF; CDR3 DNA: TGTGCCAGCAGCTTTGGGGATCTAACAGGGGGAACTGAAGCTTTCTTT
V gene: TRBV5-6; D gene: NA; clone size: NA; J gene: TRBJ2-1; CDR3 protein: CASSRSSEQFF; CDR3 DNA: TGTGCCAGCAGCAGGAGTAGTGAGCAGTTCTTC
V gene: TRBV5-8; D gene: NA; clone size: NA; J gene: TRBJ2-1; CDR3 protein: CASSLGETGYNEQFF; CDR3 DNA: TGTGCCAGCAGCCTCGGGGAAACCGGCTACAATGAGCAGTTCTTC
V gene: TRBV28; D gene: TRBD1; clone size: NA; J gene: TRBJ2-7; CDR3 protein: CASSFWDRAYEQYF; CDR3 DNA: TGTGCCAGCAGTTTTTGGGACAGGGCATACGAGCAGTACTTC
V gene: TRBV2; D gene: TRBD2; clone size: NA; J gene: TRBJ2-5; CDR3 protein: CASSERRGGLQETQYF; CDR3 DNA: TGTGCCAGCAGTGAACGGCGGGGGGGCCTCCAAGAGACCCAGTACTTC
V gene: TRBV6-5; D gene: NA; clone size: few; J gene: TRBJ1-2; CDR3 protein: CASSYPRGGGSYGYTF; CDR3 DNA: TGTGCCAGCAGTTACCCCCGCGGGGGCGGATCCTATGGCTACACCTTC
V gene: TRBV19; D gene: TRBD1; clone size: NA; J gene: TRBJ2-3; CDR3 protein: CASSGGTGGDDTQYF; CDR3 DNA: TGTGCCAGTAGTGGGGGGACAGGGGGCGACGATACGCAGTATTTT
V gene: TRBV29-1; D gene: NA; clone size: once; J gene: TRBJ2-1; CDR3 protein: CSVEGGAILDEQFF; CDR3 DNA: TGCAGCGTTGAAGGCGGGGCAATCTTGGATGAGCAGTTCTTC
V gene: TRBV10-3; D gene: NA; clone size: NA; J gene: TRBJ1-4; CDR3 protein: CAIRQAVGEKLFF; CDR3 DNA: TGTGCCATCAGGCAAGCGGTTGGGGAAAAACTGTTTTTT
V gene: TRBV7-9; D gene: NA; clone size: NA; J gene: TRBJ2-3; CDR3 protein: CSSSLGGSTDTQYF; CDR3 DNA: TGTTCCAGCAGCTTGGGGGGTAGCACAGATACGCAGTATTTT
V gene: TRBV4-3; D gene: NA; clone size: NA; J gene: TRBJ2-5; CDR3 protein: CASSQDLTPPSQETQYF; CDR3 DNA: TGCGCCAGCAGCCAAGACCTGACGCCTCCTAGCCAAGAGACCCAGTACTTC
V gene: TRBV5-1; D gene: TRBD1; clone size: NA; J gene: TRBJ1-5; CDR3 protein: CASSPGQGESGQPQHF; CDR3 DNA: TGCGCCAGCAGCCCGGGACAGGGGGAGAGCGGTCAGCCCCAGCATTTT
V gene: TRBV9; D gene: TRBD2; clone size: NA; J gene: TRBJ2-7; CDR3 protein: CASSVGRGGSYEQYF; CDR3 DNA: TGTGCCAGCAGCGTAGGGCGGGGGGGCTCCTACGAGCAGTACTTC
V gene: TRBV19; D gene: TRBD1; clone size: NA; J gene: TRBJ2-7; CDR3 protein: CASSPHRGRPYEQYF; CDR3 DNA: TGTGCCAGTAGTCCACACAGGGGGCGCCCCTACGAGCAGTACTTC
V gene: TRBV9; D gene: NA; clone size: NA; J gene: TRBJ2-3; CDR3 protein: CASSFRMNTDTQYF; CDR3 DNA: TGTGCCAGCAGCTTCAGGATGAACACAGATACGCAGTATTTT
V gene: TRBV27; D gene: NA; clone size: NA; J gene: TRBJ1-4; CDR3 protein: CASSLRRTNEKLFF; CDR3 DNA: TGTGCCAGCAGTTTGAGGCGAACTAATGAAAAACTGTTTTTT
V gene: TRBV7-8; D gene: TRBD1; clone size: NA; J gene: TRBJ1-4; CDR3 protein: CASSYTGGAYATNEKLFF; CDR3 DNA: TGTGCCAGCAGTTATACAGGGGGCGCCTATGCAACTAATGAAAAACTGTTTTTT
V gene: TRBV4-3; D gene: TRBD1; clone size: NA; J gene: TRBJ1-5; CDR3 protein: CASSQDRGSNQPQHF; CDR3 DNA: TGCGCCAGCAGCCAGGACAGGGGTAGCAATCAGCCCCAGCATTTT
V gene: TRBV2; D gene: NA; clone size: NA; J gene: TRBJ1-4; CDR3 protein: CASSEGQLSTNEKLFF; CDR3 DNA: TGTGCCAGCAGTGAAGGCCAACTTTCAACTAATGAAAAACTGTTTTTT
V gene: TRBV7-2; D gene: TRBD1; clone size: NA; J gene: TRBJ2-7; CDR3 protein: CASSLRGQSSYEQYF; CDR3 DNA: TGTGCCAGCAGCTTAAGGGGACAGAGTTCCTACGAGCAGTACTTC
V gene: TRBV9; D gene: NA; clone size: once; J gene: TRBJ2-2; CDR3 protein: CASSVAAGFTGELFF; CDR3 DNA: TGTGCCAGCAGCGTAGCGGCAGGGTTTACCGGGGAGCTGTTTTTT
V gene: TRBV10-3; D gene: NA; clone size: NA; J gene: TRBJ2-2; CDR3 protein: CAISDGVIGVGELFF; CDR3 DNA: TGTGCCATCAGTGACGGAGTGATAGGGGTCGGGGAGCTGTTTTTT
V gene: TRBV7-6; D gene: NA; clone size: NA; J gene: TRBJ1-3; CDR3 protein: CASSHSSGNTIYF; CDR3 DNA: TGTGCCAGCAGCCACAGCTCTGGAAACACCATATATTTT
V gene: TRBV6-5; D gene: NA; clone size: NA; J gene: TRBJ1-2; CDR3 protein: CASSYARGLAYGYTF; CDR3 DNA: TGTGCCAGCAGTTATGCGCGCGGACTGGCGTATGGCTACACCTTC
V gene: TRBV5-1; D gene: NA; clone size: NA; J gene: TRBJ2-7; CDR3 protein: CASSLGVRGSYEQYF; CDR3 DNA: TGCGCCAGCAGCTTGGGGGTCAGAGGCTCCTACGAGCAGTACTTC
V gene: TRBV29-1; D gene: NA; clone size: few; J gene: TRBJ2-3; CDR3 protein: CSVGSGGYTDTQYF; CDR3 DNA: TGCAGCGTTGGGTCTGGGGGGTATACAGATACGCAGTATTTT
V gene: TRBV18; D gene: TRBD1; clone size: NA; J gene: TRBJ1-1; CDR3 protein: CASSPTGGGTEAFF; CDR3 DNA: TGTGCCAGCTCACCGACAGGGGGAGGGACTGAAGCTTTCTTT
V gene: TRBV5-5; D gene: TRBD1; clone size: NA; J gene: TRBJ2-7; CDR3 protein: CASSATGQVTNEQYF; CDR3 DNA: TGTGCCAGCAGCGCCACGGGACAGGTCACTAACGAGCAGTACTTC
V gene: TRBV10-3; D gene: TRBD1; clone size: NA; J gene: TRBJ2-7; CDR3 protein: CAISESGTGANEQYF; CDR3 DNA: TGTGCCATCAGTGAGAGTGGGACAGGTGCCAACGAGCAGTACTTC
V gene: TRBV4-3; D gene: TRBD2; clone size: NA; J gene: TRBJ2-7; CDR3 protein: CASSPELAESYEQYF; CDR3 DNA: TGCGCCAGCAGCCCAGAACTAGCGGAGTCCTACGAGCAGTACTTC
V gene: TRBV6-5; D gene: NA; clone size: NA; J gene: TRBJ2-7; CDR3 protein: CASSYSRDYEQYF; CDR3 DNA: TGTGCCAGCAGTTACTCGAGGGATTACGAGCAGTACTTC